This T cell receptor (beta chain) was documented in a study of T cells in Graves' hyperthyroidism and ophthalmopathy. A Clinical Activity Score of at least 3, a NOSPECS grade of at least 4 and a duration under 3 months were recorded in the ophthalmopathy patients. Not enrolled were patients with uncontrolled infection, other autoimmune disease, pregnancy or lactation. In this sample, this clonotype turned up many times. Its antigen is not known. Findings and limits, study-wide: The model anticipated ophthalmopathy a median 6.5 months pre-onset. The majority of expanded thyroid clonotypes above 0.001 also appeared in blood.

RNA transcripts served as the template for amplifying TCR beta CDR3 regions. An initial round of RT-PCR targeting the TCR CDR3 relied on the HTBI primer set. TCRdb recomputed calls from the multiplex PCR reads with MiXCR, one row per CDR3 protein. The sample contains under 550,000 distinct CDR3 sequences, nearly 20% of which appear only once. V dropped 0 bases and J dropped 12; count of bases not matched to a gene: 6. CDR3 length: 13 residues. Germline-derived CDR1 and CDR2 are GTSNPN and SVGIG (reference sequence). Sequencing was carried out using blood. This chain connects TRBV30 to TRBJ1-5; TRBD1 agrees at 9 bases. This clonotype originated in a man aged 35-49 years with Graves' ophthalmopathy. The CDR3 sequence is CAWSVLGDRVQHF. CDR3 nucleotide sequence: TGTGCCTGGAGTGTACTTGGGGACAGGGTCCAGCATTTT.